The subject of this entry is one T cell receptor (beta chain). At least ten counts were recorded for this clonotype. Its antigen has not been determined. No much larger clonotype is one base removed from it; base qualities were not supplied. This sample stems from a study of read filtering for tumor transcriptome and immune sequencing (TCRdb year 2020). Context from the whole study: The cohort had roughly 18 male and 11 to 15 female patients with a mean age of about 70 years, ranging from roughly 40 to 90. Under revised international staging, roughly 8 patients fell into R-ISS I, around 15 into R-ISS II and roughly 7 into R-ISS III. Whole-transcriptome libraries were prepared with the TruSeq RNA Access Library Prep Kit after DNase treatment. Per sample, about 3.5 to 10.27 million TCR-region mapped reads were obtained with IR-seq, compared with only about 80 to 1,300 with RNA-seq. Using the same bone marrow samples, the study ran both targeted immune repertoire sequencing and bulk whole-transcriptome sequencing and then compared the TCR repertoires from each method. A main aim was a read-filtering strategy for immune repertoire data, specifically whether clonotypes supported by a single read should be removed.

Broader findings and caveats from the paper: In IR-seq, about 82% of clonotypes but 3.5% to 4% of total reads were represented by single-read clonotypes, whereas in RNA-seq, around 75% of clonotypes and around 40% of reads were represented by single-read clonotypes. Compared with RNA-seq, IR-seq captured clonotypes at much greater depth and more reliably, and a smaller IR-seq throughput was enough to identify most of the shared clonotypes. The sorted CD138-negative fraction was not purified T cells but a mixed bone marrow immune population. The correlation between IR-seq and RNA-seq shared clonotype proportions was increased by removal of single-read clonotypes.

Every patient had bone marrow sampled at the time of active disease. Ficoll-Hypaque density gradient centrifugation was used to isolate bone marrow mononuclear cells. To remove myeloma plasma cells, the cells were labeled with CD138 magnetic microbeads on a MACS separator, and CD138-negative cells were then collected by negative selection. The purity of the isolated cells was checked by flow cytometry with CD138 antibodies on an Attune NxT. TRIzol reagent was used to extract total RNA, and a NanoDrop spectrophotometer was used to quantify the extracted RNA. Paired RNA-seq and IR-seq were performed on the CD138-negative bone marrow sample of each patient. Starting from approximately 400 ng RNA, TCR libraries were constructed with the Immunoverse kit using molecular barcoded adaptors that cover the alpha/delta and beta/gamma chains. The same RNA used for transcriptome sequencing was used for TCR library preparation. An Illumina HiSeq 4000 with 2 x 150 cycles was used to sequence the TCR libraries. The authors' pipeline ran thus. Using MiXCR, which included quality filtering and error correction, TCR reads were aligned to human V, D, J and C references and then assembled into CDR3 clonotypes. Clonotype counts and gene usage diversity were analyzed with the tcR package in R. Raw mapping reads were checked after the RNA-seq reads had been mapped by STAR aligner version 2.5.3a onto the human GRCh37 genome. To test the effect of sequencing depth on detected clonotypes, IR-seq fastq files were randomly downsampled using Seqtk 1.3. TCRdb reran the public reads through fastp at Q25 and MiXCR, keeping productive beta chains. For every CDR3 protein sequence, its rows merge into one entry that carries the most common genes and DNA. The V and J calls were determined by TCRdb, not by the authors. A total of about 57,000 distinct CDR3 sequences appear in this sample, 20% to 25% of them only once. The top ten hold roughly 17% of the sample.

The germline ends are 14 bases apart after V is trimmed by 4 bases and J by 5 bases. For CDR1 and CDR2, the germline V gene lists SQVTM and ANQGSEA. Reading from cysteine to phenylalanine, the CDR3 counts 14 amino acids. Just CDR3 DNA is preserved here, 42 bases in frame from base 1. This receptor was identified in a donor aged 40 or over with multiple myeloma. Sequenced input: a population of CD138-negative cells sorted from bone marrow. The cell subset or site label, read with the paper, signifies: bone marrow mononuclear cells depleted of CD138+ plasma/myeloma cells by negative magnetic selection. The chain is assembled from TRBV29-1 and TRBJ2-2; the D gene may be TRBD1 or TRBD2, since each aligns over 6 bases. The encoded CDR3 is CSVGGGQGTGELFF. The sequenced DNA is TGCAGCGTTGGAGGGGGGCAGGGTACCGGGGAGCTGTTTTTT.